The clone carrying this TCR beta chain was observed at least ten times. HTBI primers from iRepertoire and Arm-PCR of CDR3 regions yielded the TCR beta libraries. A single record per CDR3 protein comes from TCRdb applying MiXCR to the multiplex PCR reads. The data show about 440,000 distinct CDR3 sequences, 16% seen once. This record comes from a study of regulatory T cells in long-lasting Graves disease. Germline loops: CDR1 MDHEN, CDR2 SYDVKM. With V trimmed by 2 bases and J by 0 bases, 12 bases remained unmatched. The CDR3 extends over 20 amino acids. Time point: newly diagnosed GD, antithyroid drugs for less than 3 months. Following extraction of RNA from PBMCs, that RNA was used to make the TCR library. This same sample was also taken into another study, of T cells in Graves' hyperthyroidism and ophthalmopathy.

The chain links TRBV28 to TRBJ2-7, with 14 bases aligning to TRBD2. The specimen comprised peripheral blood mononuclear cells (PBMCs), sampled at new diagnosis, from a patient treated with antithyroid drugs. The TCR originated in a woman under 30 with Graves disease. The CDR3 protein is CASSLTAGLAGGIPSYEQYF. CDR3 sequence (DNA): TGTGCCAGCAGTTTAACTGCCGGACTAGCGGGAGGTATCCCCTCCTACGAGCAGTACTTC. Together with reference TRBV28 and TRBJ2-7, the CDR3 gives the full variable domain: DVKVTQSSRYLVKRTGEKVFLECVQDMDHENMFWYRQDPGLGLRLIYFSYDVKMKEKGDIPEGYSVSREKKERFSLILESASTNQTSMYLCASSLTAGLAGGIPSYEQYFGPGTRLTVT.